This T cell receptor (beta chain) originates from a study of vaccination and CD4 T cells after COVID-19. Study in general: Recovered patients in the cohort numbered six men and four women, two of them Hispanic.

The treatment: roughly ten-day PBMC culture with coronavirus spike peptide pools or control peptides (ViraFEST assay). ViraFEST stimulated the growth of antigen-specific T cells using peptide pools and subsequently profiled their TCRs by sequencing. CDR3 length: 16 residues. V was clipped by 1 base and J by 3 bases; unmatched bases: 9. CDR1 and CDR2 (germline): SEHNR, FQNEAQ (reference sequence). Sequencing of DNA taken from cultured CD4+ T cells relied on the Oncomine TCR Beta short-read assay. From the PCR reads, TCRdb called clonotypes with MiXCR, one entry per CDR3 protein. The table lists some 20,000 distinct CDR3 sequences, 25% to 40% of them singletons. For this clonotype: What it binds is not known.

The source is a human donor with COVID-19. Sequences were obtained from cultured CD4+ T cells from blood. The chain employs TRBV7-9 and TRBJ2-7; TRBD1 aligns across 7 bases. CDR3 DNA sequence: TGTGCCAGCAGCTTAGAACAGACAGGGTCAAACTACGAGCAGTACTTC. Its protein is CASSLEQTGSNYEQYF.